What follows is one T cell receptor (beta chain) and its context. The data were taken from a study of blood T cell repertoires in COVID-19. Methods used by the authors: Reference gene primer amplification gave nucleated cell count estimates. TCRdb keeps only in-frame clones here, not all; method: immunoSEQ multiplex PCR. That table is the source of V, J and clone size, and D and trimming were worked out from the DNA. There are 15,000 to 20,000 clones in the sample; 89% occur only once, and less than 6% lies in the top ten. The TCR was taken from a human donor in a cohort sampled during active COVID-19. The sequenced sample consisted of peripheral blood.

CDR3 DNA sequence: TGTGCCAGCAGCCCCCTAAAAGGGGTGGTTACAGAAGAGACCCAGTACTTC. It specifies CASSPLKGVVTEETQYF. This chain connects TRBV3-1 (or the pseudogene TRBV3-2) to TRBJ2-5; D might be TRBD1 (5 bases). The length of the CDR3 is 17 residues. CDR1 is LGHDT and CDR2 is YNNKEL in the germline V gene (reference sequence). Trimming stripped 4 bases from V and 3 bases from J, with 21 bases between.